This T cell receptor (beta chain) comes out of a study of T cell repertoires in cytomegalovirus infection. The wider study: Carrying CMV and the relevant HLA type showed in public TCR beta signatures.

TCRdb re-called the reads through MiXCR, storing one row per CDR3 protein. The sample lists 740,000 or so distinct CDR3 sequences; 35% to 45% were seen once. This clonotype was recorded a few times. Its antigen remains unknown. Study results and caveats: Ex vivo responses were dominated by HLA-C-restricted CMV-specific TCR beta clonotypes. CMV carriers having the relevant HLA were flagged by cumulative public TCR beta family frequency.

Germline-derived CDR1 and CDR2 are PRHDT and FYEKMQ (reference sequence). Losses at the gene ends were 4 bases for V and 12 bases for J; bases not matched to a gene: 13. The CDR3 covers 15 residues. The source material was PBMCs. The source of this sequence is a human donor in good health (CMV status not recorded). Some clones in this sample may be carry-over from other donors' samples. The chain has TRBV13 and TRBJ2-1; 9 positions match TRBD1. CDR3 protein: CASSSEDRGYSRQFF. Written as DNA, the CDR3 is TGTGCCAGCAGCTCAGAGGACAGGGGATACAGTCGGCAGTTCTTC.